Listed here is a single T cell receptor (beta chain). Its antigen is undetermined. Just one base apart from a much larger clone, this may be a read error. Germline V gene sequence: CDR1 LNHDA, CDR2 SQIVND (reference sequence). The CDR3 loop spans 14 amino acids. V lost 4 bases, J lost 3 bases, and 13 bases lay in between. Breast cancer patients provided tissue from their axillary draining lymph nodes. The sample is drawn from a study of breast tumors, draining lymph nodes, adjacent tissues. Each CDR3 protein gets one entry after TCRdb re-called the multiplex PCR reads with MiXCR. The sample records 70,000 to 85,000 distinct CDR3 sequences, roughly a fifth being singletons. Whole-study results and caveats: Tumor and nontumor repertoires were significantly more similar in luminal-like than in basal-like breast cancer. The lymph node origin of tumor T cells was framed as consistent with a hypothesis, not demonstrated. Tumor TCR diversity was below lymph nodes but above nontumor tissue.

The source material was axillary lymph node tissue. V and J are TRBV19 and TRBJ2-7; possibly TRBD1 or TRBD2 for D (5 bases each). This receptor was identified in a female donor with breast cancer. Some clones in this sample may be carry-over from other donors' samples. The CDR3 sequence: CASSRGITDYEQYF. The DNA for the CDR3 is TGTGCCAGTAGTAGGGGGATAACGGACTACGAGCAGTACTTC. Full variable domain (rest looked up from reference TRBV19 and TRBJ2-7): DGGITQSPKYLFRKEGQNVTLSCEQNLNHDAMYWYRQDPGQGLRLIYYSQIVNDFQKGDIAEGYSVSREKKESFPLTVTSAQKNPTAFYLCASSRGITDYEQYFGPGTRLTVT.